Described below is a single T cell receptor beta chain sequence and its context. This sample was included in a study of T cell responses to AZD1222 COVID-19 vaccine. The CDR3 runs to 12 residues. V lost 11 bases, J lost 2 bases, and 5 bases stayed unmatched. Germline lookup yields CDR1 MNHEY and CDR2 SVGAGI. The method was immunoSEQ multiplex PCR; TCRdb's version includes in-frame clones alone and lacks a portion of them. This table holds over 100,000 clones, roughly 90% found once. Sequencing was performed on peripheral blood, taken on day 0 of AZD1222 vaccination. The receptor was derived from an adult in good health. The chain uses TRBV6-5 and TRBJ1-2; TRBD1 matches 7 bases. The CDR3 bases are TGTGCCCTGACAGGGTCGAACTATGGCTACACCTTC. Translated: CALTGSNYGYTF.